This T cell receptor (beta chain) appears in the sequencing data of a study of T cell repertoires in cytomegalovirus infection. There are 16 residues in the CDR3. J gave up 2 bases and V 9 bases, and 10 bases lay outside the gene matches. Germline CDR1 reads MNHEY; CDR2 reads SVGEGT. Using its own MiXCR run on the reads, TCRdb lists one record per CDR3 protein. Of about 310,000 distinct CDR3 sequences listed, 20% to 25% are singletons. Notes on this clonotype: Its target is unknown.

The chain employs TRBV6-2 or TRBV6-3 and TRBJ2-1; 10 bases match TRBD2. The sequence derives from a human donor in good health (CMV status not recorded). Some clones in this sample may be carry-over from other donors' samples. Specimen: cultured PBMCs, collected from culture after CMV antigen stimulation. CDR3 region: CASRRPLAGAYNEQFF. The CDR3, as DNA: TGTGCCAGTAGACGACCGCTAGCGGGAGCCTACAATGAGCAGTTCTTC.